This T cell receptor (beta chain) was recovered during a study of T cell responses to AZD1222 COVID-19 vaccine. Whole-study findings and limits: Clonal diversity was possibly underestimated, and the donors were mostly white British, with more females. Spike-specific TCR breadth and depth grew following two AZD1222 doses. Spike was spanned by vaccine-associated CD4 TCRs, which were dominant at 160-218 and 743-854.

V dropped 1 base and J dropped 6 bases, with 12 bases sitting between them. Germline V lookup: CDR1 MNHEY, CDR2 SVGAGI. The CDR3 extends over 15 amino acids. Concerning this clone: Its antigen remains unidentified.

Combined were second doses at about 4 or about 12 weeks. Generated by immunoSEQ multiplex PCR, the TCRdb table keeps only in-frame clones and is missing some. The sample lists tens of thousands of clones, 70% to 90% occurring once. The sequence was collected from an adult who received the AZD1222 COVID-19 vaccine. The rearrangement joins TRBV6-5 to TRBJ2-2; D perhaps matches TRBD1 (5 bases). The specimen was peripheral blood, collected 28 days after the second AZD1222 dose. CDR3 sequence (DNA): TGTGCCAGCAGTTACTTGGCACCCAGGGCCGGGGAGCTGTTTTTT. The encoded protein is CASSYLAPRAGELFF.